In its sample, the clone carrying this TCR beta chain was seen a few times. Its antigen remains unidentified. This CDR3 spans 15 amino acids. CDR1 is SNHLY and CDR2 is FYNNEI in the germline V gene. With 6 bases clipped from V and 6 bases from J, the junction kept 11 bases outside the gene matches. The data derive from a study of OX40 agonist ivuxolimab in advanced cancers. About the research overall: Patients receiving dose escalation had hepatocellular carcinoma, melanoma, renal cell or head and neck cancer. There were three patients with partial responses, one having hepatocellular carcinoma and two cutaneous melanoma. Overall study results and limits: Clonal expansion from baseline to week 6 occurred in both CD4+ and CD8+ T cells.

Generated by immunoSEQ multiplex PCR, the TCRdb table keeps only in-frame clones and is missing some. The sample records approximately 83,000 clones, 81% being singletons. Here the sequenced sample was CD4+ or CD8+ T cells sorted from blood, taken in a trial of the OX40 agonist ivuxolimab. The J gene is TRBJ2-1, the V gene TRBV2; 7 bases align to TRBD2. This TCR was sampled from an adult with an advanced solid tumor such as melanoma, head and neck, liver or kidney cancer. The CDR3 sequence is CASSPPGAGVNEQFF. The CDR3 bases are TGTGCCAGCAGCCCCCCCGGGGCGGGAGTCAATGAGCAGTTCTTC.